This T cell receptor (beta chain) was sequenced for a study of blood T cell repertoires in COVID-19. Study details: PBMCs, B-cell-depleted T cells, or T cells were the source of the cDNA or gDNA that made up the material.

The protocol was immunoSEQ multiplex PCR, while the TCRdb copy is restricted to in-frame clones and leaves out a portion. Of around 230,000 clones listed, roughly 83% are singletons. Trimming shortened V by 0 bases and J by 0 bases, and 13 bases separated the two germline ends. CDR3 size: 17 residues. CDR1 and CDR2 from the germline V gene are MGHRA and YSYEKL. This sequence joins TRBV4-1 and TRBJ2-3; a weak D match, TRBD1 (6 bases). The sample was peripheral blood. The sequence was obtained from a woman over 75 with acute or convalescent COVID-19. CDR3 bases: TGCGCCAGCAGCCAAGATAGTGGGACACCTAGCACAGATACGCAGTATTTT. This encodes CASSQDSGTPSTDTQYF.